The 32 T cell receptor beta chains given below trace back to one sample, sequenced in a study of CD8+ T cells in alopecia areata. cDNA reverse transcribed from extracted RNA served as the sequencing template. Clones were sequenced by immunoSEQ multiplex PCR, and TCRdb holds only the in-frame ones, with some missing. The sample records roughly 200,000 clones, approximately 62% being singletons. The sequences come from CD4+ T cells sorted from blood, collected at week 0. These receptor sequences come from a human donor with alopecia areata.

The V and J genes are TRBV4-3 and TRBJ2-3; D gene uncertain. Germline V gives CDR1 LGHNA, CDR2 YSLEER. This CDR3 spans 15 amino acids. Trimming shortened V by 1 base and J by 5 bases, and 13 bases separated the two germline ends. CDR3 in DNA: TGCGCCAGCAGCCAAGTCGGAGCGCCACGAGATACGCAGTATTTT. Amino acid sequence: CASSQVGAPRDTQYF.

There are a few counts of this clone. The chain joins TRBV15 to TRBJ2-5; possibly TRBD2 for D (6 bases). The V end was cut by 2 bases, the J end by 4 bases, with 11 bases between. CDR1 and CDR2 (germline): LNHNV, YYDKDF (reference sequence). The CDR3 is made up of 14 amino acids. This chain's CDR3 is CATSRRAEGETQYF. The CDR3 bases are TGTGCCACCAGCAGAAGAGCGGAGGGAGAGACCCAGTACTTC.

V and J are TRBV29-1 and TRBJ2-5, with 8 positions matching TRBD2. J lost 5 bases, V lost 6 bases, and 11 bases had no gene match. The CDR3 spans 14 residues. Germline V lookup: CDR1 SQVTM, CDR2 ANQGSEA. CDR3 amino acids: CSVPGGPLVETQYF. The DNA for the CDR3 is TGCAGCGTCCCGGGGGGGCCCTTGGTGGAGACCCAGTACTTC.

The chain is built from TRBV5-6 and TRBJ1-4, with D unresolved. V lost 1 base to trimming and J lost 4 bases, with 11 bases between them. Germline V gene data show CDR1 as SGHDT and CDR2 as YYEEEE. The CDR3 is 15 residues long. CDR3 loop: CASSLSGAHNEKLFF. CDR3 bases: TGTGCCAGCAGCTTGTCCGGAGCACATAATGAAAAACTGTTTTTT.

The chain recombines TRBV29-1 with TRBJ2-5, with 7 bases fitting TRBD2. The CDR3 sequence is 13 residues long. CDR1 is SQVTM, CDR2 ANQGSEA, per germline. V dropped 6 bases and J dropped 5; count of bases not matched to a gene: 9. CDR3 residues: CSVAGTTVETQYF. CDR3 nucleotide sequence: TGCAGCGTAGCCGGGACTACCGTCGAGACCCAGTACTTC. Complete variable domain (other parts from reference TRBV29-1 and TRBJ2-5): SAVISQKPSRDICQRGTSLTIQCQVDSQVTMMFWYRQQPGQSLTLIATANQGSEATYESGFVIDKFPISRPNLTFSTLTVSNMSPEDSSIYLCSVAGTTVETQYFGPGTRLLVL.

This rearrangement joins TRBV29-1 to TRBJ2-1; 7 bases match TRBD2. Trimming removed 6 bases from V and 4 bases from J; junction bases left unmatched: 3. The CDR3 totals 12 residues. Per the germline V gene, CDR1 is SQVTM and CDR2 is ANQGSEA. The CDR3 reads CSVGLGYNEQFF. The DNA for the CDR3 is TGCAGCGTCGGACTAGGGTACAATGAGCAGTTCTTC.

The rearrangement uses TRBV18 and TRBJ2-7; 9 bases are shared with TRBD1. The germline gives CDR1 KGHSH, CDR2 LQKENI. The CDR3 sequence is 13 residues long. The junction had 1 base not matched to a gene; V was cut back by 4 bases and J by 3 bases. The DNA of the CDR3 is TGTGCCAGCTCACTGGACAGGGGCTACGAGCAGTACTTC. Residues: CASSLDRGYEQYF. The full variable domain, with the rest looked up from reference TRBV18 and TRBJ2-7, is NAGVMQNPRHLVRRRGQEARLRCSPMKGHSHVYWYRQLPEEGLKFMVYLQKENIIDESGMPKERFSAEFPKEGPSILRIQQVVRGDSAAYFCASSLDRGYEQYFGPGTRLTVT.

This clone has just one count. V usage is TRBV30 and J usage is TRBJ2-5; perhaps TRBD2 as D (6 bases). This CDR3 has 13 residues. The V gene lost 1 base and the J gene lost 3 bases, with 9 bases spanning the gap. Germline loops: CDR1 GTSNPN, CDR2 SVGIG (reference sequence). The CDR3 DNA reads as TGTGCCTGGAGTGCCTCGGGGGAAGAGACCCAGTACTTC. Protein product: CAWSASGEETQYF.

V usage is TRBV30 and J usage is TRBJ2-2, with D possibly being TRBD1 (6 bases). Germline-derived CDR1 and CDR2 are GTSNPN and SVGIG (reference sequence). V was trimmed by 3 bases and J by 6 bases, leaving 14 bases between them. The CDR3 runs 14 residues. The chain's CDR3 is CAWSPRGRAGELFF. The CDR3 nucleotides read TGTGCCTGGAGCCCCAGGGGAAGGGCCGGGGAGCTGTTTTTT.

This chain connects TRBV4-3 to TRBJ1-1; tentatively, D is TRBD1 (5 bases). The CDR3 has 17 amino acids. Germline CDR1 and CDR2: LGHNA and YSLEER. V gave up 0 bases and J gave up 5 bases, with 19 bases separating them. The CDR3 region has the DNA TGCGCCAGCAGCCAAGATCCCTCTTCCTCCTGGGGGACTGAAGCTTTCTTT. This translates into CASSQDPSSSWGTEAFF.

This chain connects TRBV5-1 to TRBJ1-5, with TRBD1 matching over 8 bases. The germline gives CDR1 SGHRS, CDR2 YFSETQ. CDR3 size: 15 residues. The V and J ends lost 4 bases and 6 bases, in that order; junction bases with no gene match: 9. CDR3 loop: CASSPLPDRGQPQHF. The CDR3 coding sequence is TGCGCCAGCAGCCCCCTCCCCGACAGGGGTCAGCCCCAGCATTTT.

The rearrangement joins TRBV30 to TRBJ2-7, with a tentative D call TRBD1 (5 bases). The CDR3 runs to 13 residues. Germline CDR1 is GTSNPN and CDR2 is SVGIG (reference sequence). V was trimmed by 8 bases and J by 0 bases, leaving 14 bases between them. The CDR3 region is CAATQGSSYEQYF. DNA of the CDR3: TGTGCCGCCACCCAGGGTAGCTCCTACGAGCAGTACTTC.

This clone was observed a handful of times. The chain couples TRBV10-1 to TRBJ2-3; the D gene could be TRBD1 or TRBD2 (7 bases each). This CDR3 contains 17 residues. The V gene's germline CDR1 is WNHNN and CDR2 SYGVQD (reference sequence). The V gene lost 4 bases and the J gene lost 3 bases, with 20 bases spanning the gap. This chain's CDR3 is CASSGVGGTAMTDTQYF. Written as DNA, the CDR3 is TGCGCCAGCAGTGGGGTCGGGGGGACAGCGATGACAGATACGCAGTATTTT.

This clone has more than one count but fewer than ten. The J gene is TRBJ1-2, the V gene TRBV6-5, with D perhaps matching TRBD1 (5 bases). Trimming left V 4 bases short and J 7 bases short, with 16 bases between. The CDR3 sequence is 14 residues long. CDR1 and CDR2 (germline): MNHEY, SVGAGI. The CDR3: CASSSDDRLPGYTF. The CDR3, as DNA: TGTGCCAGCAGTTCGGATGACAGACTGCCTGGCTACACCTTC.

The V call is TRBV4-1, the J call TRBJ2-1, with 7 bases that match TRBD1. Germline V gives CDR1 MGHRA, CDR2 YSYEKL. J was trimmed by 2 bases and V by 4 bases; bases with no gene match: 5. The CDR3 covers 15 residues. The CDR3 DNA follows: TGCGCCAGCAGCCTATCGACAGGGCCCTACAATGAGCAGTTCTTC. Translating it yields CASSLSTGPYNEQFF.

The CDR3 coding sequence is TGTGCCAGCAGCGGAGGGGGCTCACGGGCCAAAAACATTCAGTACTTC. Amino acids: CASSGGGSRAKNIQYF. This chain joins TRBV7-2 and TRBJ2-4, with D possibly TRBD1 on 7 matching bases. CDR1 and CDR2 (germline): SGHTA, FQGNSA. V was pared by 5 bases and J by 1 base, with 15 bases between. The CDR3 loop spans 16 amino acids.

The chain has TRBV15 and TRBJ2-3; D is unresolved. With 0 bases removed from V and 2 bases from J, the gap between germline ends came to 12 bases. This CDR3 region has 16 residues. Germline V gene sequence: CDR1 LNHNV, CDR2 YYDKDF (reference sequence). CDR3 in DNA: TGTGCCACCAGCAGAGATCCCGCCTTCTCCACAGATACGCAGTATTTT. Protein sequence: CATSRDPAFSTDTQYF.

This chain uses TRBV10-3 with TRBJ1-2; D is uncertain. Germline-derived CDR1 and CDR2 are ENHRY and SYGVKD. Deletions cut 4 bases from V and 2 bases from J, with 5 bases between. This CDR3 comprises 12 residues. CDR3 residues: CAISGSNYGYTF. CDR3 nucleotide sequence: TGTGCCATCAGTGGGTCGAACTATGGCTACACCTTC.

The rearrangement links TRBV4-1 to TRBJ1-6; D may be TRBD1 (5 bases). The CDR3 contains 13 residues. Germline CDR1 is MGHRA and CDR2 is YSYEKL. Trimming pared 4 bases from V and 9 bases from J, leaving 10 bases between. CDR3 loop: CASSRDYGSPLHF. CDR3 nucleotide sequence: TGCGCCAGCAGCCGGGACTATGGTTCACCCCTCCACTTT.

The CDR3 region has the DNA TGCGCCAGCAGCTTGGACGGGAGCCATCCCCTCCACTTT. This translates into CASSLDGSHPLHF. The chain links TRBV5-1 to TRBJ1-6; no clear D gene. This CDR3 contains 13 residues. Deletions cut 0 bases from V and 13 bases from J, with 11 bases between. Germline assignment: CDR1 SGHRS and CDR2 YFSETQ.

The rearrangement links TRBV29-1 to TRBJ1-6; possible D gene TRBD1, 6 bases. The V gene's germline CDR1 is SQVTM and CDR2 ANQGSEA. The CDR3 consists of 13 residues. With 4 bases removed from V and 7 bases from J, the gap between germline ends came to 11 bases. The CDR3 spells CSVADSQNSPLHF. Here the CDR3 DNA reads TGCAGCGTTGCGGACAGCCAAAATTCACCCCTCCACTTT.

This chain joins TRBV6-1 and TRBJ2-6, with D unresolved. Germline loops: CDR1 MNHNS, CDR2 SASEGT. Between the trimmed V and J ends, which lost 4 bases and 1 base, there was a span of 14 bases. The CDR3 runs to 17 residues. The CDR3 coding sequence is TGTGCCAGCAGTGCCGACACCGGGCGGTCTGGGGCCAACGTCCTGACTTTC. Translating gives CASSADTGRSGANVLTF.

The chain uses TRBV25-1 and TRBJ2-7, with D hard to call. The V end was cut by 5 bases, the J end by 2 bases, with 7 bases between. The V gene's germline CDR1 is MGHDK and CDR2 SYGVNS. The CDR3 extends over 12 amino acids. This CDR3 reads CASSLSTYEQYF. Written as DNA, the CDR3 is TGTGCCAGCAGTCTCTCGACCTACGAGCAGTACTTC.

The genes are TRBV28 and TRBJ1-5; D is unresolved. V dropped 7 bases and J dropped 6 bases, with 22 bases sitting between them. Germline V CDR1 and CDR2: MDHEN, SYDVKM. This CDR3 is built from 16 residues. CDR3 nucleotides: TGTGCCAGCACCTTTAGGGAAGGAGTCTTCAGTCAGCCCCAGCATTTT. This sequence encodes CASTFREGVFSQPQHF.

The chain employs TRBV7-2 and TRBJ2-4; D is uncertain. Germline assignment: CDR1 SGHTA and CDR2 FQGNSA. The CDR3 runs to 12 residues. V shed 5 bases and J shed 7 bases, with 9 bases lying between them. The CDR3 bases are TGTGCCAGCAGCCGACAAGGGAACATTCAGTACTTC. Translation gives CASSRQGNIQYF.

This clone was recorded a few times. The DNA of the CDR3 is TGCAGCGTCAAGACTAGCGGGGGTACGTACGAGCAGTACTTC. As protein: CSVKTSGGTYEQYF. The chain couples TRBV29-1 to TRBJ2-7; TRBD2 agrees at 12 bases. V was pared by 6 bases and J by 4 bases, with 7 bases of the junction left unmatched. CDR1 and CDR2 (germline): SQVTM, ANQGSEA. The length of the CDR3 is 14 residues.

The CDR3 loop is CASRPPGSYEQYF. The CDR3 nucleotides read TGTGCCAGCAGGCCTCCAGGGTCCTACGAGCAGTACTTC. The chain couples TRBV7-2 to TRBJ2-7, with D possibly matching TRBD1 (5 bases). This CDR3 is 13 amino acids long. Between the trimmed V and J ends, which lost 6 bases and 1 base, there was a span of 10 bases. In germline, CDR1 is SGHTA, CDR2 FQGNSA.

CDR3 in amino acids: CSVASRAGDGYTF. The CDR3 DNA reads TGCAGCGTTGCGAGCAGGGCGGGGGATGGCTACACCTTC. The chain joins TRBV29-1 to TRBJ1-2, with D maybe TRBD1 (5 bases). Germline V lookup: CDR1 SQVTM, CDR2 ANQGSEA. With 4 bases removed from V and 6 bases from J, the gap between germline ends came to 15 bases. This CDR3 comprises 13 residues.

In this sample, this clone turned up a few times. This chain connects TRBV29-1 to TRBJ2-5; D gene uncertain. The CDR3 totals 13 residues. V dropped 6 bases and J dropped 4 bases, with 15 bases sitting between them. Germline lookup yields CDR1 SQVTM and CDR2 ANQGSEA. The CDR3 here is CSVPALGLETQYF. CDR3 in DNA: TGCAGCGTCCCAGCGTTGGGGTTAGAGACCCAGTACTTC. Combining the CDR3 with reference TRBV29-1 and TRBJ2-5 gives the whole variable domain SAVISQKPSRDICQRGTSLTIQCQVDSQVTMMFWYRQQPGQSLTLIATANQGSEATYESGFVIDKFPISRPNLTFSTLTVSNMSPEDSSIYLCSVPALGLETQYFGPGTRLLVL.

The chain links TRBV18 to TRBJ2-3; the D gene is possibly TRBD2 (5 bases). The V end lost 2 bases, the J end lost 6 bases, and 15 bases lay between the germline ends. Per germline, CDR1 KGHSH and CDR2 LQKENI. The CDR3 length is 15 residues. CDR3 residues: CASSPGGVAGDTQYF. DNA for the CDR3: TGTGCCAGCTCACCAGGAGGAGTAGCTGGGGATACGCAGTATTTT.

The chain couples TRBV30 to TRBJ1-1; D is uncertain. Looked up from germline, CDR1 is GTSNPN and CDR2 is SVGIG (reference sequence). CDR3 size: 13 residues. The V and J ends lost 2 bases and 1 base respectively, with 8 bases between them. CDR3: CAWSPLGNTEAFF. The CDR3 coding sequence is TGTGCCTGGAGTCCGCTGGGGAACACTGAAGCTTTCTTT.

This clone was seen a few times. V usage is TRBV18 and J usage is TRBJ1-3; D gene ambiguous. In germline, CDR1 is KGHSH, CDR2 LQKENI. This CDR3 is 14 amino acids long. V lost 3 bases and J lost 2, with 8 bases in between. The DNA for the CDR3 is TGTGCCAGCTCACCGAAATATCCTGGAAACACCATATATTTT. Translating gives CASSPKYPGNTIYF.